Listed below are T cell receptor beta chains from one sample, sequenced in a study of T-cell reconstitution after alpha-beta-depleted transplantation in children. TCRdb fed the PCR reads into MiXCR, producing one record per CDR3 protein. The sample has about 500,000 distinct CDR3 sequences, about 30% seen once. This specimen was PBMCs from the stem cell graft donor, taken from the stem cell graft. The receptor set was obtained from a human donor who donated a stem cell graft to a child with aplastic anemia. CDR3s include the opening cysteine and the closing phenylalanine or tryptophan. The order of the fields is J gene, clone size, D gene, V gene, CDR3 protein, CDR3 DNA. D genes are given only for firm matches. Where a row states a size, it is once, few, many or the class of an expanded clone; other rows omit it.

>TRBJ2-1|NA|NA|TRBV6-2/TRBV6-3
CASSYPTRMGEQFF
TGTGCCAGCAGTTACCCAACACGGATGGGTGAGCAGTTCTTC
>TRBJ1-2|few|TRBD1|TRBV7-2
CASSSGDSPRYTF
TGTGCCAGCAGCTCAGGGGACAGCCCTCGCTACACCTTC
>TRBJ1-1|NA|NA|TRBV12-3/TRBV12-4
CASSLAPGGAAFF
TGTGCCAGCAGTTTAGCGCCCGGGGGGGCAGCTTTCTTT
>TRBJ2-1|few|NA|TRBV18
CASSPGRGHEQFF
TGTGCCAGCTCACCCGGGAGGGGGCATGAGCAGTTCTTC
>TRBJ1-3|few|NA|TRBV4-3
CASRGGATIYF
TGCGCCAGCAGGGGAGGCGCCACCATATATTTT
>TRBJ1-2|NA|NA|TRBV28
CASQAGGYTF
TGTGCCAGCCAAGCGGGAGGCTACACCTTC
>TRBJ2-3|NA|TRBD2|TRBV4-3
CASSQHLGREVGDTQYF
TGCGCCAGCAGCCAACATCTGGGACGGGAGGTCGGAGATACGCAGTATTTT
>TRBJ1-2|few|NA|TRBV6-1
CASSVSGGAGGYTF
TGTGCCAGCAGTGTCTCTGGGGGCGCGGGCGGCTACACCTTC
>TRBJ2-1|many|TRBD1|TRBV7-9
CASSHSGQPYNEQFF
TGTGCCAGCAGCCATTCGGGACAGCCCTACAATGAGCAGTTCTTC
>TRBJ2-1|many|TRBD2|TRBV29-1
CSVHGGGIYNEQFF
TGCAGCGTCCACGGCGGGGGAATCTACAATGAGCAGTTCTTC
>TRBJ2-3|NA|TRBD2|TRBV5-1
CASSLTSGPGTDTQYF
TGCGCCAGCAGCTTAACTAGCGGACCTGGCACAGATACGCAGTATTTT
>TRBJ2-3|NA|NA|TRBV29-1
CSVEDMGDTQYF
TGCAGCGTTGAAGATATGGGAGATACGCAGTATTTT
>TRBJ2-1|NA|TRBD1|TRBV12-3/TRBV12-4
CASSLDRTGSTNEQFF
TGTGCCAGCAGTTTGGATAGGACAGGCTCAACCAATGAGCAGTTCTTC
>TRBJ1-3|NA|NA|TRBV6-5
CASSYSSGEAGNTIYF
TGTGCCAGCAGTTACTCGTCGGGTGAAGCTGGAAACACCATATATTTT
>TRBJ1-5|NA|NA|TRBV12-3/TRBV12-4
CASSEIRGPQHF
TGTGCCAGCAGTGAAATCCGGGGGCCCCAGCATTTT
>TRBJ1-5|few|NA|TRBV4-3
CASSRSGGGQPQHF
TGCGCCAGCAGCCGTTCGGGGGGAGGTCAGCCCCAGCATTTT
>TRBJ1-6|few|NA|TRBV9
CASSAQGAYNSPLHF
TGTGCCAGCAGCGCACAGGGTGCCTATAATTCACCCCTCCACTTT
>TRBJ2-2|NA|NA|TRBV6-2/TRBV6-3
CASSQQGLFGELFF
TGTGCCAGCAGTCAACAGGGTTTATTCGGGGAGCTGTTTTTT
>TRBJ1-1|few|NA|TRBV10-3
CAISESADTEAFF
TGTGCCATCAGTGAGTCGGCCGACACTGAAGCTTTCTTT
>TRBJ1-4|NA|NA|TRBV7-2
CASSAPRTSTNEKLFF
TGTGCCAGCAGCGCTCCGCGGACGTCAACTAATGAAAAACTGTTTTTT
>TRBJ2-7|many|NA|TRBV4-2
CASSQERGGYEQYF
TGTGCCAGCAGCCAAGAGAGGGGCGGCTACGAGCAGTACTTC
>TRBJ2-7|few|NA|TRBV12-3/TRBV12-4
CASSFGRQRAHYEQYF
TGTGCCAGCAGTTTCGGGCGCCAGCGAGCCCACTACGAGCAGTACTTC
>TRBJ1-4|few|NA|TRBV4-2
CASSQPLTRYELFF
TGTGCCAGCAGCCAACCCTTAACACGGTACGAACTGTTTTTT
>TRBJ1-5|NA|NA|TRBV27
CASAWGRGQPQHF
TGTGCCAGCGCGTGGGGGCGAGGACAGCCCCAGCATTTT
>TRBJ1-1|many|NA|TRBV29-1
CSVDRGGSTEAFF
TGCAGCGTTGACCGGGGAGGGAGCACTGAAGCTTTCTTT
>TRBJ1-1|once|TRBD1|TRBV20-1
CSASPTGPEAFF
TGCAGTGCTAGCCCGACAGGGCCCGAAGCTTTCTTT
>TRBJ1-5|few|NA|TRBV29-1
CSVTTRSGLDQPQHF
TGCAGCGTAACAACTCGCTCAGGGTTAGATCAGCCCCAGCATTTT
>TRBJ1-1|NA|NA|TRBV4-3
CASSRNRMNTEAFF
TGCGCCAGCAGCCGTAACAGAATGAACACTGAAGCTTTCTTT
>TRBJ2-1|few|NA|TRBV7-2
CATRDGKTFREQFF
TGTGCCACCCGGGACGGGAAAACCTTTAGGGAGCAGTTCTTC